These 18 T cell receptor beta chains came from one sample sequenced in a study of radiation and T cells in renal cell carcinoma. Stated time point: blood 2 weeks post-SBRT. Treatment meaning: 15 Gy SBRT to primary tumor, nephrectomy 4 weeks later. Sequenced by immunoSEQ multiplex PCR; TCRdb stores in-frame clones only, minus some. The sample includes more than 150,000 clones, 87% of them seen just once. Sequenced material: blood, taken from a patient whose treatment included radiotherapy and nephrectomy. Receptors originate from a woman between 45 and 65 years old with renal cell carcinoma.

On this clone: An end of the junction does not agree with germline; a read error may underlie this. The chain has TRBV4-1 and TRBJ2-5; D may be TRBD1 (6 bases). The length of the CDR3 is 12 residues. Germline lookup yields CDR1 MGHRA and CDR2 YSYEKL. CDR3 nucleotides: TGCGCCAGCAGCCAGGGGGTCGGACAGTGGGACTTC. Translation gives CASSQGVGQWDF.

The chain uses TRBV5-6 and TRBJ2-2, with no clear D. Germline V gene sequence: CDR1 SGHDT, CDR2 YYEEEE. The CDR3 has 14 residues. V shed 1 base and J shed 5 bases, with 9 bases lying between them. CDR3 region: CASSLLGRTGELFF. CDR3 in DNA: TGTGCCAGCAGCTTGTTGGGTCGGACCGGGGAGCTGTTTTTT.

The genes are TRBV5-4 and TRBJ2-3; 9 nucleotides match TRBD2. The germline V gene encodes CDR1 SGHNT and CDR2 YYREEE (reference sequence). The CDR3 runs to 16 residues. Trimming removed 4 bases from V and 6 bases from J; junction bases left unmatched: 12. The CDR3 loop reads CASSLRSSGERDTQYF. Here the CDR3 DNA reads TGTGCCAGCAGCCTACGATCTAGCGGGGAGAGGGATACGCAGTATTTT.

This clone was recorded only once. V and J are TRBV4-1 and TRBJ1-5, with D uncertain. The CDR3 spans 18 residues. The V gene's germline CDR1 is MGHRA and CDR2 YSYEKL. V lost 2 bases, J lost 1 base, and 18 bases lay in between. The CDR3 region has the DNA TGCGCCAGCAGCCAACACCCGACGGCCAGAGAGAGCAATCAGCCCCAGCATTTT. Its protein product is CASSQHPTARESNQPQHF.

The chain links TRBV11-2 to TRBJ1-1; a possible D gene is TRBD1 (5 bases). The CDR3 is made up of 15 amino acids. Germline CDR1 and CDR2: SGHAT and FQNNGV. V lost 7 bases to trimming and J lost 2 bases, with 17 bases between them. CDR3: CASTLVPGRNTEAFF. The CDR3 coding sequence is TGTGCCAGCACCCTAGTCCCAGGGCGCAACACTGAAGCTTTCTTT.

This clone was detected a few times. This chain connects TRBV19 to TRBJ1-1; unclear D gene. V lost 3 bases to trimming and J lost 4 bases, with 9 bases between them. The CDR3 loop spans 13 amino acids. Germline loops: CDR1 LNHDA, CDR2 SQIVND (reference sequence). The chain's CDR3 is CASSIAEVTEAFF. DNA of the CDR3: TGTGCCAGTAGTATCGCAGAGGTCACTGAAGCTTTCTTT.

The chain carries TRBV25-1 and TRBJ1-6; D gene uncertain. CDR3 length: 15 residues. V lost 1 base to trimming and J lost 10 bases, with 14 bases between them. CDR1 is MGHDK, CDR2 SYGVNS, per germline. The chain's CDR3 is CASSELRGLESPLHF. The CDR3 DNA follows: TGTGCCAGCAGTGAATTGAGAGGGTTAGAATCACCCCTCCACTTT.

The genes are TRBV19 and TRBJ1-5; D unclear. CDR3 length: 15 residues. Germline V gives CDR1 LNHDA, CDR2 SQIVND (reference sequence). V lost 2 bases and J lost 0, with 8 bases in between. The chain's CDR3 is CASSISQNSNQPQHF. DNA for the CDR3: TGTGCCAGTAGTATAAGTCAGAATAGCAATCAGCCCCAGCATTTT.

This chain links TRBV5-6 with TRBJ1-1; D not resolved. Germline V CDR1 and CDR2: SGHDT, YYEEEE. Between the trimmed V and J ends, which lost 2 bases and 10 bases, there was a span of 18 bases. This CDR3 is built from 14 residues. This chain's CDR3 is CASSFSNQDWGAFF. In DNA form, the CDR3 reads TGTGCCAGCAGCTTTTCGAATCAGGACTGGGGAGCTTTCTTT.

The CDR3 protein is CASSTQGSNEKLFF. In DNA, the CDR3 is TGTGCCAGTAGTACACAGGGATCTAATGAAAAACTGTTTTTT. The V and J genes are TRBV19 and TRBJ1-4; a possible D gene is TRBD1 (6 bases). This CDR3 spans 14 amino acids. V lost 4 bases to trimming and J lost 3 bases, with 9 bases between them. Per germline, CDR1 LNHDA and CDR2 SQIVND (reference sequence).

The chain uses TRBV9 and TRBJ1-5; 7 nucleotides line up with TRBD1. Germline V lookup: CDR1 SGDLS, CDR2 YYNGEE. V shed 2 bases and J 5 bases; nucleotides not matched to a gene: 4. The CDR3 loop spans 14 amino acids. CDR3 bases: TGTGCCAGCAGCGTCCAGGGGGATTATCAGCCCCAGCATTTT. It encodes CASSVQGDYQPQHF. The variable domain in full, completed from reference TRBV9 and TRBJ1-5, reads DSGVTQTPKHLITATGQRVTLRCSPRSGDLSVYWYQQSLDQGLQFLIQYYNGEERAKGNILERFSAQQFPDLHSELNLSSLELGDSALYFCASSVQGDYQPQHFGDGTRLSIL.

The genes are TRBV7-9 and TRBJ1-3; no reliable D call. V gave up 5 bases and J gave up 2 bases, with 22 bases separating them. The CDR3 runs to 18 residues. Per the germline V gene, CDR1 is SEHNR and CDR2 is FQNEAQ (reference sequence). The CDR3, as DNA: TGTGCCAGCAGCACAACCCGAGCCTCCCGTTTTACTGGAAACACCATATATTTT. This codes for CASSTTRASRFTGNTIYF.

This clone has only one observation. The chain carries TRBV30 and TRBJ2-1; tentatively, D is TRBD1 or TRBD2 (7 bases each). Germline CDR1 and CDR2: GTSNPN and SVGIG (reference sequence). V lost 8 bases to trimming and J lost 4 bases, with 18 bases between them. The CDR3 runs 14 residues. The CDR3: CARGEGAWYNEQFF. CDR3 nucleotide sequence: TGTGCCCGAGGGGAGGGGGCTTGGTACAATGAGCAGTTCTTC.

The genes are TRBV10-3 and TRBJ1-3; D gene ambiguous. The germline V and J ends were trimmed by 2 bases and 1 base, with 12 bases remaining between them. This CDR3 comprises 16 residues. CDR1 ENHRY and CDR2 SYGVKD come from the germline V gene. In nucleotides, the CDR3 is TGTGCCATCAGTGAGGGGCAGGCCAGATCTGGAAACACCATATATTTT. It specifies CAISEGQARSGNTIYF.

This clone was observed a handful of times. This chain joins TRBV2 and TRBJ1-2, with TRBD1 matching 7 bases. The V segment lost 2 bases and the J segment 4 bases; nucleotides outside the gene matches: 7. The CDR3 runs to 15 residues. Germline V gene data show CDR1 as SNHLY and CDR2 as FYNNEI. The CDR3 nucleotides read TGTGCCAGCAGTGAACCGTTGGCAGGGGGCTATGGCTACACCTTC. It specifies CASSEPLAGGYGYTF.

This chain joins TRBV6-6 and TRBJ1-1; no clear D. The CDR3 length is 13 residues. V lost 2 bases and J lost 0, with 4 bases in between. Germline lookup yields CDR1 MNHNY and CDR2 SVGAGI (reference sequence). The CDR3 loop reads CASSYQMNTEAFF. The CDR3 bases are TGTGCCAGCAGTTACCAGATGAACACTGAAGCTTTCTTT.

The chain joins TRBV2 to TRBJ1-5; D uncertain. V was trimmed by 6 bases and J by 5 bases, leaving 14 bases between them. The CDR3 loop spans 14 amino acids. Germline V gives CDR1 SNHLY, CDR2 FYNNEI. CDR3 loop: CASSPRYRDQPQHF. CDR3 DNA sequence: TGTGCCAGCAGCCCCAGGTACCGCGATCAGCCCCAGCATTTT.

This chain links TRBV10-3 with TRBJ2-5; 9 bases fit TRBD2. CDR1 and CDR2 (germline): ENHRY, SYGVKD. The V and J ends lost 7 bases and 2 bases, in that order; junction bases with no gene match: 8. The CDR3 runs to 15 residues. The CDR3 DNA reads TGTGCCATCAACCCTGGCGGGGGGGTTCAAGAGACCCAGTACTTC. The encoded protein is CAINPGGGVQETQYF.